A selection of T cell receptor beta chains follows, all from one sample in a study of cytomegalovirus exposure and HLA in healthy donors. This table comes from immunoSEQ multiplex PCR, and its TCRdb copy is limited to in-frame clones, with some not included. The sample comprises around 67,000 clones, roughly 69% of which are singletons, and roughly 3% rests with the top ten. Sequencing was carried out using PBMCs. These receptors were obtained from a woman aged 45-60 years in good health and CMV-seronegative. The CDR3 runs from the conserved cysteine through the conserved F or W. The D gene is left open where the match is weak. Clone sizes are given selectively: once, few, many, or a class where the clone is expanded.

>.|18|TRBJ2-1|TRBD2|TRBV7-2
TGTGCCAGCAGTCTAGGGCGGGCGGGAGGGAGGGGGATGGATGAGCAGTTCTTC
CASSLGRAGGRGMDEQFF
>.|12|TRBJ2-7|.|TRBV10-3
TGTGCCATCAGTGAATTAAGGGGCGAGCAGTACTTC
CAISELRGEQYF
>.|18|TRBJ2-1|TRBD2|TRBV5-1
TGCGCCAGCCGGGGGCTAGCGGGACCTGCTGGCGGATCCTATGAGCAGTTCTTC
CASRGLAGPAGGSYEQFF
>.|15|TRBJ2-3|.|TRBV7-2
TGTGCCAGCCTAAAGCCTCTAATGGGTTTATACGCAGGGGATTTT
CASLKPLMGLYAGDF
>.|14|TRBJ2-1|.|TRBV15
TGTGCCACCAGCAGACTTACTAGCCGCAATGAGCAGTTCTTC
CATSRLTSRNEQFF
>many|13|TRBJ2-1|.|TRBV19
TGTGCCAGTAGTATGGTTTACTCCTATGAGCAGTTCTTC
CASSMVYSYEQFF
>.|11|TRBJ2-5|TRBD1|TRBV20-1
TGCAGTGCTAGACTTCGACAGGGCCAGTACTTC
CSARLRQGQYF
>.|16|TRBJ2-5|TRBD2|TRBV7-2
TGTGCCAGCAGCCCGACCACGGGACTAGCGGAAGAGACCCAGTACTTC
CASSPTTGLAEETQYF
>few|13|TRBJ1-2|TRBD1|TRBV14
TGTGCCAGCAGCGGGGACAGGGGGTTCGGCTACACCTTC
CASSGDRGFGYTF
>.|12|TRBJ1-1|.|TRBV9
TGTGCCAGCAGCCCACAGACAGGAGAAGCTTTCTTT
CASSPQTGEAFF